What follows are 25 T cell receptor beta chains derived from one specimen sequenced in a study of T-cell reconstitution after alpha-beta-depleted transplantation in children. Unique molecular identifiers featured in how the TCRbeta library was prepared. One entry per CDR3 protein results from TCRdb running MiXCR on the PCR reads. The profile shows 900,000 or so distinct CDR3 sequences, around 15% of them singletons. Sequenced material: PBMCs, mostly from graft donor cells, taken 360 days after TCRalphabeta/CD19-depleted stem cell transplant. Receptors originate from a male patient between 5 and 17 years old who had a stem cell transplant for acute lymphoblastic leukemia, so the T cells may come from the graft donor.

This chain connects TRBV5-6 to TRBJ2-1; 7 positions match TRBD2. Trimming took 0 bases from V and 5 from J; bases not matched to a gene: 5. The CDR3 totals 15 residues. CDR1 and CDR2 (germline): SGHDT, YYEEEE. The CDR3 coding sequence is TGTGCCAGCAGCTTGGCGGCAGGGAGGGACAATGAGCAGTTCTTC. Residues: CASSLAAGRDNEQFF.

The J gene is TRBJ2-7, the V gene TRBV12-5; no clear D. The CDR3 is made up of 16 amino acids. Germline V CDR1 and CDR2: LGHNT, FRNRAP. Trimming stripped 2 bases from V and 5 bases from J, with 19 bases between. CDR3 sequence: CASGLSPRSPTNEQYF. In nucleotides, the CDR3 is TGTGCTAGTGGTTTGTCCCCTAGATCCCCAACAAACGAGCAGTACTTC.

A single count supports this clonotype. The chain recombines TRBV29-1 with TRBJ2-6; TRBD1 matches 8 bases. J lost 2 bases, V lost 6 bases, and 12 bases had no gene match. Germline loops: CDR1 SQVTM, CDR2 ANQGSEA. The CDR3 contains 17 residues. The CDR3 region has the DNA TGCAGCGTGGGCAGGGGGCGATTGGGAGCTGGGGCCAACGTCCTGACTTTC. Translation gives CSVGRGRLGAGANVLTF.

The rearrangement uses TRBV12-3 or TRBV12-4 and TRBJ2-5; D remains unclear. V lost 3 bases and J 1 base, leaving 9 bases between the germline ends. CDR3 length: 14 amino acids. CDR3 in amino acids: CASSLVHRQETQYF. The CDR3 DNA reads as TGTGCCAGCAGTTTGGTACACCGCCAAGAGACCCAGTACTTC.

This clonotype was seen a handful of times. The V call is TRBV11-1, the J call TRBJ2-3; a weak D match, TRBD1 (5 bases). Trimming took off 2 bases at V and 3 bases at J, with 21 bases between the two ends. This CDR3 is 18 amino acids long. The germline V gene encodes CDR1 SGHAT and CDR2 FQDESV (reference sequence). In DNA, the CDR3 is TGTGCCAGCAGCTTATATGGGGCTTTATGGGCTCAAACAGATACGCAGTATTTT. Protein: CASSLYGALWAQTDTQYF.

The chain recombines TRBV12-3 or TRBV12-4 with TRBJ2-1; D possibly corresponds to TRBD2 (6 bases). V was clipped by 7 bases and J by 6 bases, with 16 bases between them. The CDR3 is 14 residues long. CDR3 region: CASKSGSSGNEQFF. CDR3 sequence (DNA): TGTGCCAGCAAATCCGGGAGTTCGGGCAATGAGCAGTTCTTC.

This clonotype was picked up a small number of times. V usage is TRBV10-1 and J usage is TRBJ2-1; 10 nucleotides agree with TRBD2. CDR1 is WNHNN, CDR2 SYGVQD, per germline (reference sequence). J lost 8 bases, V lost 0 bases, and 7 bases had no gene match. CDR3 length: 16 amino acids. The CDR3 region is CASSESLLAGVDEQFF. CDR3 bases: TGCGCCAGCAGTGAGTCGTTGCTAGCGGGAGTCGATGAGCAGTTCTTC.

The chain uses TRBV4-1 and TRBJ2-7, with TRBD1 as a possible D gene (5 bases). The CDR3 is 15 residues long. Trimming removed 5 bases from V and 0 bases from J, with 14 bases in between. Germline loops: CDR1 MGHRA, CDR2 YSYEKL. CDR3 sequence reads: CASSYQGYRSYEQYF. CDR3 sequence (DNA): TGCGCCAGCAGCTACCAGGGTTATCGCTCCTACGAGCAGTACTTC.

This clonotype was seen only a few times. This chain uses TRBV10-3 with TRBJ2-7; 16 bases map to TRBD2. Germline V CDR1 and CDR2: ENHRY, SYGVKD. Losses at the gene ends were 10 bases for V and 7 bases for J; bases not matched to a gene: 13. CDR3 size: 16 residues. CDR3 sequence reads: CASSAFSGLAGGEQYF. The DNA for the CDR3 is TGTGCCAGCTCAGCCTTCTCGGGACTAGCGGGAGGGGAGCAGTACTTC.

This clonotype has only one observation. The chain uses TRBV4-1 and TRBJ1-3, with TRBD1 matching 9 bases. The J segment lost 0 bases and the V segment lost 8 bases, leaving 17 bases of the junction unmatched. CDR1 MGHRA and CDR2 YSYEKL come from the germline V gene. This CDR3 is 19 amino acids long. The CDR3 here is CASRGGQGGERVSGNTIYF. The CDR3 DNA reads as TGCGCCAGCCGTGGGGGACAGGGCGGCGAGAGGGTCTCTGGAAACACCATATATTTT.

This clonotype was detected a few times. V is TRBV14 and J is TRBJ2-1; TRBD2 matches at 11 bases. Germline values: CDR1 SGHDN, CDR2 FVKESK. The CDR3 is 20 residues long. J gave up 0 bases and V 4 bases, and 14 bases lay outside the gene matches. CDR3 nucleotides: TGTGCCAGCAGCCCCACACCGGGACTAGCGGTTGTTAGCTCCTACAATGAGCAGTTCTTC. Translated: CASSPTPGLAVVSSYNEQFF.

The chain is built from TRBV5-1 and TRBJ1-3; a possible D gene is TRBD1 (6 bases). Trimming pared 2 bases from V and 0 bases from J, leaving 15 bases between. Germline values: CDR1 SGHRS, CDR2 YFSETQ. CDR3 length: 17 residues. Here the CDR3 reads CASSLVMGADSGNTIYF. The CDR3 nucleotides read TGCGCCAGCAGCTTAGTGATGGGGGCGGACTCTGGAAACACCATATATTTT.

The chain links TRBV12-3 or TRBV12-4 to TRBJ1-1; D not certain. Trimming removed 4 bases from V and 3 bases from J, with 12 bases in between. The CDR3 loop spans 14 amino acids. The CDR3 bases are TGTGCCAGCAGTTCCCGGGTCCCGTACACTGAAGCTTTCTTT. This sequence encodes CASSSRVPYTEAFF.

Note on this clonotype: This clone may be a read error of a much larger clone one base away. No conserved phenylalanine or tryptophan is present at the end of the CDR3, so a read error is the likely explanation. CDR3: CASSLSGVRGNTIYV. DNA for the CDR3: TGTGCCAGCAGCTTGTCGGGGGTGCGGGGAAACACCATATATGTT. This chain uses TRBV11-2 with TRBJ1-3; possible D gene TRBD1, 5 bases. CDR1 SGHAT and CDR2 FQNNGV come from the germline V gene. The CDR3 totals 15 residues. Trimming removed 3 bases from V and 4 bases from J, with 13 bases in between.

The table lists this clonotype with a few counts. The chain carries TRBV6-5 and TRBJ2-1; D is uncertain. This CDR3 is built from 14 residues. Trimming removed 0 bases from V and 10 bases from J, with 13 bases in between. The germline gives CDR1 MNHEY, CDR2 SVGAGI. The CDR3 region is CASSYSKQWHEQFF. As DNA, the CDR3 is TGTGCCAGCAGTTACTCGAAGCAGTGGCACGAGCAGTTCTTC.

This clonotype has more than one count but fewer than ten. The rearrangement joins TRBV4-2 to TRBJ1-1; perhaps TRBD1 as D (5 bases). Germline V gene data show CDR1 as LGHNA and CDR2 as YNFKEQ. The V and J ends lost 4 bases and 7 bases respectively, with 13 bases between them. CDR3 length equals 13 residues. CDR3 amino acids: CASSPPLGVEAFF. CDR3 coding DNA: TGTGCCAGCAGCCCTCCCCTAGGGGTTGAAGCTTTCTTT.

This clonotype has just one count. The J gene is TRBJ2-7, the V gene TRBV18; D is unclear. Trimming removed 1 base at V and 2 bases at J, with 12 bases between. Germline V CDR1 and CDR2: KGHSH, LQKENI. CDR3 size: 15 residues. Here the CDR3 reads CASSPQSGQTYEQYF. The CDR3 DNA is TGTGCCAGCTCACCACAAAGTGGGCAGACCTACGAGCAGTACTTC.

This clonotype was detected ten times or more. The CDR3 DNA is TGTGCCAGCAGGGTAGCGGGATCCTACAATGAGCAGTTCTTC. It translates to CASRVAGSYNEQFF. The chain uses TRBV12-3 or TRBV12-4 and TRBJ2-1; 8 positions match TRBD2. V trimming: 6 bases; J trimming: 1 base; junction bases outside the gene matches: 2. The CDR3 consists of 14 residues.

The table lists this clonotype with a few counts. The J gene is TRBJ2-3, the V gene TRBV7-2, with D unclear. The CDR3 is 16 amino acids. V was cut by 2 bases and J by 0 bases, with 12 bases left in between. CDR1 is SGHTA and CDR2 is FQGNSA in the germline V gene. CDR3 loop: CASSLNAVISTDTQYF. Here the CDR3 DNA reads TGTGCCAGCAGCTTAAATGCGGTAATTAGCACAGATACGCAGTATTTT.

In this sample, this clonotype turned up many times. V gene TRBV12-3 or TRBV12-4 combines with J gene TRBJ2-7, with TRBD2 matching 7 bases. J was trimmed by 6 bases and V by 4 bases; bases with no gene match: 9. The CDR3 covers 14 residues. The CDR3: CASSSLAGAVEQYF. CDR3 DNA: TGTGCCAGCAGTTCCTTGGCGGGAGCTGTCGAGCAGTACTTC.

This clonotype was counted a few times. V gene TRBV7-2 combines with J gene TRBJ2-7, with 9 nucleotides matching TRBD2. There are 14 residues in the CDR3. After removal of 5 bases from V and 2 bases from J, the junction contained 4 bases not matched to a gene. Per the germline V gene, CDR1 is SGHTA and CDR2 is FQGNSA. In DNA form, the CDR3 reads TGTGCCAGCAGCCGGCGGACTAGCGCCTACGAGCAGTACTTC. This gives the protein CASSRRTSAYEQYF. Variable domain in full (rest from reference TRBV7-2 and TRBJ2-7): GAGVSQSPSNKVTEKGKDVELRCDPISGHTALYWYRQSLGQGLEFLIYFQGNSAPDKSGLPSDRFSAERTGGSVSTLTIQRTQQEDSAVYLCASSRRTSAYEQYFGPGTRLTVT.

The chain recombines TRBV24-1 with TRBJ2-5; 8 bases align to TRBD2. In germline, CDR1 is KGHDR, CDR2 SFDVKD. With V trimmed by 4 bases and J by 2 bases, 5 bases remained unmatched. CDR3 length: 15 residues. The CDR3 sequence: CATSDFSGNQETQYF. As DNA, the CDR3 is TGTGCCACCAGTGACTTTAGCGGGAATCAAGAGACCCAGTACTTC.

This clonotype was found many times. The chain is built from TRBV20-1 and TRBJ2-3, with TRBD2 matching over 8 bases. Germline V gene sequence: CDR1 DFQATT, CDR2 SNEGSKA (reference sequence). CDR3 length equals 16 residues. Trimming cost V 2 bases and J 4 bases; bases outside gene matches: 11. The CDR3 protein is CSARMGSGSTADTQYF. Here the CDR3 DNA reads TGCAGTGCTAGAATGGGGAGCGGGAGTACCGCAGATACGCAGTATTTT.

The chain carries TRBV7-8 and TRBJ2-7; 13 bases agree with TRBD2. The CDR3 length is 15 residues. Germline V gene sequence: CDR1 SGHVS, CDR2 FQNEAQ. V shed 6 bases and J 3 bases; nucleotides not matched to a gene: 5. The CDR3 nucleotides read TGTGCCAGCAGATTCCGGACTAGCGGGAGCTACGAGCAGTACTTC. It yields the protein CASRFRTSGSYEQYF.

The V and J genes are TRBV5-1 and TRBJ2-2; no firm D call. V was clipped by 0 bases and J by 4 bases, with 13 bases between them. The CDR3 spans 16 residues. CDR1 is SGHRS and CDR2 is YFSETQ in the germline V gene. The CDR3: CASSLATGLITGELFF. CDR3 nucleotide sequence: TGCGCCAGCAGCTTGGCCACGGGCTTAATCACCGGGGAGCTGTTTTTT.